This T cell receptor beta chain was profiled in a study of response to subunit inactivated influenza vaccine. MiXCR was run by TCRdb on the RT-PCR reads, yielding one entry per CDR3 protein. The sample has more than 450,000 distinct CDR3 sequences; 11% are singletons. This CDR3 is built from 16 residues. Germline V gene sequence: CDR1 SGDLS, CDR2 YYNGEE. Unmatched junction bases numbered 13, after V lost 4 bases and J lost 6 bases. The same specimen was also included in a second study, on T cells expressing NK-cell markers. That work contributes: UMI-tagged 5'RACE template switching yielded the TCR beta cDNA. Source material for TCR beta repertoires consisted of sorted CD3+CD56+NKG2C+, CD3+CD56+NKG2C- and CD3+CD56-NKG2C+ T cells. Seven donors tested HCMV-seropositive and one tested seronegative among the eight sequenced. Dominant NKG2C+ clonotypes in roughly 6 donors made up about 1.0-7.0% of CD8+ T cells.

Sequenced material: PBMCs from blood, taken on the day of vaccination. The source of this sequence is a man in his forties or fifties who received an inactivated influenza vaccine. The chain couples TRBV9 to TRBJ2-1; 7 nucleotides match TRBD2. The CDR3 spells CASSPLAAGPSNEQFF. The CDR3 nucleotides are TGTGCCAGCAGCCCCCTAGCGGCAGGGCCCAGCAATGAGCAGTTCTTC.